This T cell receptor beta chain emerged from a study of blood T cell repertoires in COVID-19. About the research overall: Donors in the United States, Italy and Spain gave samples during acute or convalescent COVID-19.

V was pared by 0 bases and J by 7 bases, with 7 bases of the junction left unmatched. The CDR3 sequence is 15 residues long. Germline CDR1 is MNHEY and CDR2 is SVGAGI. TCRdb's table, derived via immunoSEQ multiplex PCR, lists solely in-frame clones and lacks some. The sample shows just over 95,000 clones, 90% of them seen only once. V usage is TRBV6-5 and J usage is TRBJ1-2; 8 bases align to TRBD1. This TCR derives from a man aged 55 to 70 with acute or convalescent COVID-19. The specimen was peripheral blood. Written as DNA, the CDR3 is TGTGCCAGCAGTTACTCGGGGTTAACAGGGGGTGGCTACACCTTC. Amino acids: CASSYSGLTGGGYTF.